These 8 T cell receptor beta chains share one sample of origin, sequenced in a study of blood T cell repertoires in COVID-19. Sequencing used immunoSEQ multiplex PCR; TCRdb keeps in-frame clones, though not all of them. Altogether 150,000 to 200,000 clones are present, around 87% being singletons, with the ten largest covering about 2.7%. The specimen sequenced was peripheral blood. The receptors were gathered from a man aged 40-49 years with active or convalescent COVID-19.

The chain has TRBV29-1 and TRBJ1-5, with D hard to call. This CDR3 is 14 amino acids long. The V and J ends lost 3 bases and 2 bases respectively, with 11 bases between them. CDR1 is SQVTM and CDR2 is ANQGSEA in the germline V gene. CDR3 in DNA: TGCAGCGTTGACGGGGAGGCTTGCAATCAGCCCCAGCATTTT. It yields the protein CSVDGEACNQPQHF.

The CDR3: CASSLKQGTEAFF. Written as DNA, the CDR3 is TGTGCCAGCAGCCTTAAGCAGGGAACTGAAGCTTTCTTT. This sequence joins TRBV9 and TRBJ1-1; TRBD1 might be the D (5 bases). V was trimmed by 4 bases and J by 5 bases, leaving 12 bases between them. From germline, CDR1 is SGDLS and CDR2 YYNGEE. This CDR3 region has 13 residues.

The V gene is TRBV5-4, the J gene TRBJ2-1; TRBD2 matches at 10 bases. The V gene's germline CDR1 is SGHNT and CDR2 YYREEE (reference sequence). The CDR3 loop spans 15 amino acids. V lost 8 bases and J lost 1; bases outside the gene matches: 6. The CDR3 here is CASRIAGGSYNEQFF. For the CDR3, the DNA is TGTGCCAGTCGAATAGCGGGGGGTTCCTACAATGAGCAGTTCTTC.

This clone was seen only a few times. This sequence joins TRBV9 and TRBJ1-1; no clear D gene. There are 15 residues in the CDR3. Germline CDR1 and CDR2: SGDLS and YYNGEE. Trimming took 3 bases from V and 0 from J, leaving 12 bases between them. The CDR3 spells CASSEGLLMNTEAFF. CDR3 nucleotides: TGTGCCAGCAGCGAAGGACTATTGATGAACACTGAAGCTTTCTTT.

The V gene is TRBV19, the J gene TRBJ1-2, with a tentative D call TRBD1 (6 bases). Germline CDR1 LNHDA, CDR2 SQIVND (reference sequence). The CDR3 length is 14 residues. V was cut by 5 bases and J by 4 bases, with 14 bases left in between. CDR3 sequence: CASSPSTGVYGYTF. CDR3 sequence (DNA): TGTGCCAGTAGTCCTTCGACAGGAGTCTATGGCTACACCTTC.

The chain employs TRBV7-2 and TRBJ2-3, with D possibly matching TRBD2 (7 bases). Germline CDR1 is SGHTA and CDR2 is FQGNSA. This CDR3 is built from 15 residues. V shed 2 bases and J shed 2 bases, with 11 bases lying between them. The DNA of the CDR3 is TGTGCCAGCAGCTTAACGCGGGGGCCCACAGATACGCAGTATTTT. Residues: CASSLTRGPTDTQYF.

A remark on this clone: The same CDR3 also results from other DNA sequences found in this sample. This rearrangement joins TRBV29-1 to TRBJ1-2; 7 bases are shared with TRBD1. V was pared by 5 bases and J by 5 bases, with 5 bases of the junction left unmatched. Germline CDR1 is SQVTM and CDR2 is ANQGSEA. CDR3 size: 12 residues. The CDR3, as DNA: TGCAGCGTTACAACAGGGGATTATGGCTACACCTTC. This gives the protein CSVTTGDYGYTF.

The rearrangement joins TRBV19 to TRBJ1-1; 9 bases match TRBD1. The CDR3 runs 14 residues. The V segment lost 4 bases and the J segment 0 bases; nucleotides outside the gene matches: 0. Per germline, CDR1 LNHDA and CDR2 SQIVND (reference sequence). CDR3 region: CASSRDRVNTEAFF. CDR3 bases: TGTGCCAGTAGTAGGGACAGGGTGAACACTGAAGCTTTCTTT.